One sample yielded the 8 T cell receptor beta chains listed below, sequenced in a study of blood T cells in healthy people across ages. A second about 7 to 11 cycle PCR used barcoded and J-beta primers. TCRdb itself ran the 5' RACE reads through MiXCR, one entry per CDR3 protein. The data show nearly 1 million distinct CDR3 sequences, roughly half seen once. The sequenced sample was blood. The receptor set was obtained from an older woman in good health.

The chain has TRBV18 and TRBJ2-7, with 9 nucleotides matching TRBD2. The V segment lost 1 base and the J segment 4 bases; nucleotides outside the gene matches: 5. Germline V gives CDR1 KGHSH, CDR2 LQKENI. The CDR3 is 15 residues long. In nucleotides, the CDR3 is TGTGCCAGCTCACCACAGCGGGAGGTTCCGTACGAGCAGTACTTC. Translating it yields CASSPQREVPYEQYF.

V and J are TRBV29-1 and TRBJ1-1, with no clear D. This CDR3 has 11 residues. Germline V gene data show CDR1 as SQVTM and CDR2 as ANQGSEA. V was pared by 5 bases and J by 6 bases, with 10 bases between. The CDR3 is CSVSPGAEAFF. The CDR3 DNA follows: TGCAGCGTTTCCCCCGGGGCTGAAGCTTTCTTT.

The rearrangement uses TRBV14 and TRBJ2-4; TRBD1 might be the D (6 bases). Germline V lookup: CDR1 SGHDN, CDR2 FVKESK. Trimming took off 2 bases at V and 13 bases at J, with 15 bases between the two ends. The CDR3 is made up of 13 amino acids. CDR3 nucleotide sequence: TGTGCCAGCAGCCAAAATAACAAGGGGGAGCAGTACTTC. It specifies CASSQNNKGEQYF. The full variable domain, rest sourced from reference TRBV14 and TRBJ2-4, is EAGVTQFPSHSVIEKGQTVTLRCDPISGHDNLYWYRRVMGKEIKFLLHFVKESKQDESGMPNNRFLAERTGGTYSTLKVQPAELEDSGVYFCASSQNNKGEQYFGAGTRLSVL.

The chain is built from TRBV20-1 and TRBJ2-7; D is uncertain. Trimming left V 6 bases short and J 1 base short, with 7 bases between. Looked up from germline, CDR1 is DFQATT and CDR2 is SNEGSKA (reference sequence). CDR3 size: 11 residues. This CDR3 is CSAPVSYEQYF. The CDR3 bases are TGCAGTGCCCCGGTTTCCTACGAGCAGTACTTC.

The V call is TRBV18, the J call TRBJ2-1; 8 bases map to TRBD2. The CDR3 consists of 15 residues. CDR1 is KGHSH, CDR2 LQKENI, per germline. After removal of 7 bases from V and 7 bases from J, the junction contained 12 bases not matched to a gene. The CDR3 nucleotides are TGTGCCAGCTTCGAACCGGGACTAGTGGGAAATGAGCAGTTCTTC. Translated: CASFEPGLVGNEQFF.

The rearrangement links TRBV29-1 to TRBJ1-2, with a tentative D call TRBD1 (5 bases). V dropped 4 bases and J dropped 5 bases, with 14 bases sitting between them. CDR3 length equals 13 residues. CDR1 SQVTM and CDR2 ANQGSEA come from the germline V gene. The CDR3 sequence: CSVVGPQGYGYTF. For the CDR3, the DNA is TGCAGCGTTGTGGGACCTCAAGGGTATGGCTACACCTTC.

V usage is TRBV12-3 or TRBV12-4 and J usage is TRBJ2-3; 9 bases align to TRBD2. V shed 3 bases and J 6 bases; nucleotides not matched to a gene: 10. The CDR3 sequence is 16 residues long. CDR3 in DNA: TGTGCCAGCAGTTTTTGGGGGACTAGCAAAGTCGATACGCAGTATTTT. Encoded protein: CASSFWGTSKVDTQYF.

A single count supports this clonotype. The junction shows a germline mismatch at one end, possibly a read error. This rearrangement joins TRBV7-9 to TRBJ2-2; D may be TRBD2 (6 bases). This CDR3 is 14 amino acids long. Germline CDR1 SEHNR, CDR2 FQNEAQ (reference sequence). CDR3 protein: CASSSQTNTGGLFF. CDR3 nucleotides: TGTGCCAGCAGCTCACAGACTAACACCGGGGGGCTGTTTTTT.